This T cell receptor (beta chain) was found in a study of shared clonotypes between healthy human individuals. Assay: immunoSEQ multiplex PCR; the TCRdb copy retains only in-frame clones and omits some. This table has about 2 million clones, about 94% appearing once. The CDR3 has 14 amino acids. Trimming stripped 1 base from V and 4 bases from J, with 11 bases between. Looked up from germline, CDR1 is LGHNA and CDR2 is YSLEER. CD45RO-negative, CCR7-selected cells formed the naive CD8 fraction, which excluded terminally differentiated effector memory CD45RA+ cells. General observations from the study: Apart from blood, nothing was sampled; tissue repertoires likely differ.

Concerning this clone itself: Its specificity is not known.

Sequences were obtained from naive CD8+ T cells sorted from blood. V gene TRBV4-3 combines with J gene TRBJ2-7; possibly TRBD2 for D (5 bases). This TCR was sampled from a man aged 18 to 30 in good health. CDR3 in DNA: TGCGCCAGCAGCCAAGTAGAGGGAAAATACGAGCAGTACTTC. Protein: CASSQVEGKYEQYF.